This T cell receptor beta chain was documented in a study of T cell clonotyping in hematopoietic cell transplantation. Worth noting for this clone: Antigen: not known.

Study results and limitations: Broader posttransplant TCR repertoire diversity was predicted by graft donor and pretransplant recipient Inverse Simpson Index values. No sorting was done, leaving CD4 and CD8 contributions mixed. After transplant, recipient diversity fell while pathologically expanded clonotypes grew through day 180.

The CDR3 totals 14 residues. The germline V gene has CDR1 LNHNV and CDR2 YYDKDF (reference sequence). Deletions cut 1 base from V and 5 bases from J, with 12 bases between. Libraries were prepared by immunoSEQ multiplex PCR; TCRdb keeps only in-frame clonotypes and omits some of them. The data show 12,000 to 15,000 clones, with around 98% seen just once and about 4.4% held by the top ten. The chain combines TRBV15 with TRBJ2-7; D is uncertain. The starting material was peripheral blood mononuclear cells, obtained 30 days after allogeneic stem cell transplant. This TCR derives from a female patient aged 50 to 60 who had an allogeneic stem cell transplant from an unrelated donor, so T cells may come from the graft donor. Some clones in this sample may be carry-over from other donors' samples. The CDR3 sequence is CATSRGDDADEQYF. CDR3 DNA: TGTGCCACCAGCAGAGGCGACGATGCGGACGAGCAGTACTTC.